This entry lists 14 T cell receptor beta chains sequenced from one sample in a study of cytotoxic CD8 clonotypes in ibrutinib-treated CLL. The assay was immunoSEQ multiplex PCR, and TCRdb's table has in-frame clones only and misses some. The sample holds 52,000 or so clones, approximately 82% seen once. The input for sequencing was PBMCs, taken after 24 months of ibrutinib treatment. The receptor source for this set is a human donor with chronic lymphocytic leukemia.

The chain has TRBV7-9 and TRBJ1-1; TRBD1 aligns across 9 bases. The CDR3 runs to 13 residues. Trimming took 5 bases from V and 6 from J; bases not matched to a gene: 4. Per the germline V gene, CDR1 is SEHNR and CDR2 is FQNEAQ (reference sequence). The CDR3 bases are TGTGCCAGCAGCCCTACAGGGGGCCCTGAAGCTTTCTTT. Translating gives CASSPTGGPEAFF.

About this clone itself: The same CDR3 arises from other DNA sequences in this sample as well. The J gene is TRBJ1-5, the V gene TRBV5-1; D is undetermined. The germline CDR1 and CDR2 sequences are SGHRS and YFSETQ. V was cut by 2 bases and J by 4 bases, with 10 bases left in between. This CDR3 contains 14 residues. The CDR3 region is CASSLGGNNQPQHF. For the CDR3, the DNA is TGCGCCAGCAGCTTAGGAGGGAATAATCAGCCCCAGCATTTT.

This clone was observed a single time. The CDR3 loop is CASSLKGPSSGNTIYF. The CDR3 DNA sequence: TGTGCCAGCAGCTTAAAGGGACCGAGCTCTGGAAACACCATATATTTT. The V gene is TRBV7-6, the J gene TRBJ1-3, with D tentatively TRBD1 (5 bases). The CDR3 totals 16 residues. V gave up 2 bases and J gave up 0 bases, with 11 bases separating them. Per the germline V gene, CDR1 is SGHVS and CDR2 is FNYEAQ.

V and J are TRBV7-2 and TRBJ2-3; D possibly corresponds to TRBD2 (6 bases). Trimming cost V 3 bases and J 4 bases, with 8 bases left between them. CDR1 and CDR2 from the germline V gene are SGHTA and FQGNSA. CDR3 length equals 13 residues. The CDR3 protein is CASSFRGSDTQYF. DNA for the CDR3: TGTGCCAGCAGCTTCCGGGGGTCAGATACGCAGTATTTT. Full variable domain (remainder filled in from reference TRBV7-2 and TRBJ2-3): GAGVSQSPSNKVTEKGKDVELRCDPISGHTALYWYRQSLGQGLEFLIYFQGNSAPDKSGLPSDRFSAERTGGSVSTLTIQRTQQEDSAVYLCASSFRGSDTQYFGPGTRLTVL.

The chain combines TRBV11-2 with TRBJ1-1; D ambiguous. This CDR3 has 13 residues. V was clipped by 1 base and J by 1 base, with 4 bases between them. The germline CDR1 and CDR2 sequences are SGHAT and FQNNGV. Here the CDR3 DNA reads TGTGCCAGCAGCTTAGTAGGGAACACTGAAGCTTTCTTT. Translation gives CASSLVGNTEAFF.

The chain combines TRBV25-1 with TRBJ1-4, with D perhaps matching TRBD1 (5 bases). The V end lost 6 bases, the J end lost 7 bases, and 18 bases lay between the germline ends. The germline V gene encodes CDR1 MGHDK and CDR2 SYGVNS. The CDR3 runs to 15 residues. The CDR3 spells CASRAPGTIPEKLFF. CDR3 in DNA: TGTGCCAGCAGAGCCCCGGGGACCATCCCTGAAAAACTGTTTTTT.

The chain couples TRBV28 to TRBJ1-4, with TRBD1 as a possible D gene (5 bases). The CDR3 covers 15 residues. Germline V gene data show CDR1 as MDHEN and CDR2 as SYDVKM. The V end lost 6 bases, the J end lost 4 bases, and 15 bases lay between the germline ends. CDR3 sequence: CASSPPGRGNEKLFF. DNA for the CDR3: TGTGCCAGCAGCCCACCGGGACGGGGTAATGAAAAACTGTTTTTT.

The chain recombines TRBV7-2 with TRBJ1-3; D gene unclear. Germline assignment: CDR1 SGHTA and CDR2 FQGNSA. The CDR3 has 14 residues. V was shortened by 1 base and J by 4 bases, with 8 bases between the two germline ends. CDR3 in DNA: TGTGCCAGCAGCTTAGGTCTGACCGGAAACACCATATATTTT. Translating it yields CASSLGLTGNTIYF.

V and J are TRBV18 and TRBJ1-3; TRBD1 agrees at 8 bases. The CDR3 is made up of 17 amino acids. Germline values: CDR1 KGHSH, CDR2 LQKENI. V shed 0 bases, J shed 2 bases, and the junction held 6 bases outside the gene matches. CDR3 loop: CASSPPDRAPPGNTIYF. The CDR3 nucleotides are TGTGCCAGCTCACCACCGGACAGGGCACCCCCTGGAAACACCATATATTTT.

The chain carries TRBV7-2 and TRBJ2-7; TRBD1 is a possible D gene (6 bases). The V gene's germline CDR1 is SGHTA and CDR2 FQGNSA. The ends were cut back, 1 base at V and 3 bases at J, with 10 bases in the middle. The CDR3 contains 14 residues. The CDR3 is CASSLDRAYYEQYF. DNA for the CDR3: TGTGCCAGCAGCTTAGACAGGGCTTACTACGAGCAGTACTTC.

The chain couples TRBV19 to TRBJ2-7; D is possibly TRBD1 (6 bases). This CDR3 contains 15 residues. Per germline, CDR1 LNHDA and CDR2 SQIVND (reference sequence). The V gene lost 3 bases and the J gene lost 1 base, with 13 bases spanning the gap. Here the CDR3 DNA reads TGTGCCAGTAGTATGACGGGGCAGGGGTCCTACGAGCAGTACTTC. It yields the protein CASSMTGQGSYEQYF.

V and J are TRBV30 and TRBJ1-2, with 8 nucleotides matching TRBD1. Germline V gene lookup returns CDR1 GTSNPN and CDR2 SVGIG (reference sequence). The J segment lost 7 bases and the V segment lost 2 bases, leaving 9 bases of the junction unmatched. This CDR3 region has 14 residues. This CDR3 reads CAWSSRTGRSGYTF. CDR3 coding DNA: TGTGCCTGGAGTTCCCGGACAGGGAGGAGTGGCTACACCTTC.

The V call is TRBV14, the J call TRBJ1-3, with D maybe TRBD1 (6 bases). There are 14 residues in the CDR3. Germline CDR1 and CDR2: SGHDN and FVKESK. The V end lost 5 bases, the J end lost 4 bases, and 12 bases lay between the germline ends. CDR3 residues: CASSRRTVGNTIYF. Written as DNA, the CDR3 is TGTGCCAGCAGCAGACGGACAGTAGGAAACACCATATATTTT.

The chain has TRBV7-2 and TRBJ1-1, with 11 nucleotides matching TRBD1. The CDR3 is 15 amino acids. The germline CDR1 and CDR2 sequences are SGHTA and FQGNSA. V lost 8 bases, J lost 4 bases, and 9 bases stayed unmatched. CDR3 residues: CASGKVGTGGTEAFF. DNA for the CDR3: TGTGCCAGCGGGAAAGTAGGGACAGGGGGCACTGAAGCTTTCTTT.